These T cell receptor beta chains were read from a single sample in a study of cytomegalovirus exposure and HLA in healthy donors. Generated by immunoSEQ multiplex PCR, the TCRdb table keeps only in-frame clones and is missing some. In the table there are about 90,000 clones, 62% of which are singletons. Sequenced sample: PBMCs. The origin of the receptors is a woman aged 25-40 years in good health and CMV-seropositive. Both conserved end residues are part of each CDR3. A D gene is named only where the DNA matches it firmly. Some rows mark clone size as missing; the rest say once, few, many or name a class of expanded clone.

CDR3 DNA: TGTGCCTGGAGTGTTGGGGGGGGGACAGATACGCAGTATTTT; CDR3 protein: CAWSVGGGTDTQYF; clone size: -; J gene: TRBJ2-3; D gene: TRBD2; V gene: TRBV30
CDR3 DNA: TGCGCCAGCAGTGGGGGACAGGGGGAAGATGGGGCCAACGTCCTGACTTTC; CDR3 protein: CASSGGQGEDGANVLTF; clone size: few; J gene: TRBJ2-6; D gene: TRBD1; V gene: TRBV10-1
CDR3 DNA: TGTGCCAGCACCACCGGGACAGGGCGGGTCGACGAGCAGTACTTC; CDR3 protein: CASTTGTGRVDEQYF; clone size: -; J gene: TRBJ2-7; D gene: TRBD1; V gene: TRBV2
CDR3 DNA: TGTGCCAGCAGCGCGGGACAGAATACAGGCTACACCTTC; CDR3 protein: CASSAGQNTGYTF; clone size: -; J gene: TRBJ1-2; D gene: TRBD1; V gene: TRBV5-4
CDR3 DNA: TGTGCCAGCAGTTTGCGGTCCGATACGCAGTATTTT; CDR3 protein: CASSLRSDTQYF; clone size: -; J gene: TRBJ2-3; D gene: -; V gene: TRBV27
CDR3 DNA: TGTGCCAGTGGAGGAAGGACTACGAACACCGGGGAGCTGTTTTTT; CDR3 protein: CASGGRTTNTGELFF; clone size: -; J gene: TRBJ2-2; D gene: -; V gene: TRBV19
CDR3 DNA: TGTGCCAGCAGCTCGCGGGGACAGGGATTTCAGCCCCAGCATTTT; CDR3 protein: CASSSRGQGFQPQHF; clone size: -; J gene: TRBJ1-5; D gene: TRBD1; V gene: TRBV7-2
CDR3 DNA: TGTGCCAGCAGGAGGATATACCAAGAGACCCAGTACTTC; CDR3 protein: CASRRIYQETQYF; clone size: -; J gene: TRBJ2-5; D gene: -; V gene: TRBV27
CDR3 DNA: TGTACCAGCAGCTTAGATGCAGGTTATGGCTACACCTTC; CDR3 protein: CTSSLDAGYGYTF; clone size: -; J gene: TRBJ1-2; D gene: -; V gene: TRBV11-2
CDR3 DNA: TGTGCCAGCTCACCGATTACAGGGATAGGTGAAAAACTGTTTTTT; CDR3 protein: CASSPITGIGEKLFF; clone size: few; J gene: TRBJ1-4; D gene: -; V gene: TRBV18
CDR3 DNA: TGTGCCTGGAGAGGACTAGCGGGGGCGAACACCGGGGAGCTGTTTTTT; CDR3 protein: CAWRGLAGANTGELFF; clone size: -; J gene: TRBJ2-2; D gene: TRBD2; V gene: TRBV30
CDR3 DNA: TGTGCCAGCAGCCAAGAGGTGGTTAGCTCCTACGAGCAGTACTTC; CDR3 protein: CASSQEVVSSYEQYF; clone size: -; J gene: TRBJ2-7; D gene: -; V gene: TRBV4-2
CDR3 DNA: TGTGCCAGCAGTGACGAGGTAGGAGGGCAGCAGTTCTTC; CDR3 protein: CASSDEVGGQQFF; clone size: -; J gene: TRBJ2-1; D gene: -; V gene: TRBV6-4
CDR3 DNA: TGTGCCAGCAGGGCAGACAGGGTTGGCAATCAGCCCCAGCATTTT; CDR3 protein: CASRADRVGNQPQHF; clone size: -; J gene: TRBJ1-5; D gene: TRBD1; V gene: TRBV6-5
CDR3 DNA: TGTGCCAGCAGCCAATCGGCGGTATCTGGAAACACCATATATTTT; CDR3 protein: CASSQSAVSGNTIYF; clone size: -; J gene: TRBJ1-3; D gene: -; V gene: TRBV16
CDR3 DNA: TGTGCCAGCAGCAAGATAGCGGGGGGGCCGGATACGCAGTATTTT; CDR3 protein: CASSKIAGGPDTQYF; clone size: -; J gene: TRBJ2-3; D gene: TRBD2; V gene: TRBV9
CDR3 DNA: TGTGCCAGCAGTTACGTCCCGGGACTCCATCCTAATGAGCAGTTCTTC; CDR3 protein: CASSYVPGLHPNEQFF; clone size: few; J gene: TRBJ2-1; D gene: -; V gene: TRBV7-9
CDR3 DNA: TGCGCCAGCAGCTTGGATGGGGGCGGGACAGATACGCAGTATTTT; CDR3 protein: CASSLDGGGTDTQYF; clone size: -; J gene: TRBJ2-3; D gene: -; V gene: TRBV5-1
CDR3 DNA: TGTGCCAGTTGGCACCCGCCGAACACCGGGGAGCTGTTTTTT; CDR3 protein: CASWHPPNTGELFF; clone size: few; J gene: TRBJ2-2; D gene: -; V gene: TRBV19
CDR3 DNA: TGCGCCAGCACCTGGACTAGCGGCTACAATGAGCAGTTCTTC; CDR3 protein: CASTWTSGYNEQFF; clone size: -; J gene: TRBJ2-1; D gene: TRBD2; V gene: TRBV5-1
CDR3 DNA: TGTGCCACCAGCAGAGATCCCGGGGGGACCACTGAAGCTTTCTTT; CDR3 protein: CATSRDPGGTTEAFF; clone size: once; J gene: TRBJ1-1; D gene: -; V gene: TRBV15
CDR3 DNA: TGTGCCAGCTCACCTATGGGACAGGGAAGAGGAGAGCAGTACTTC; CDR3 protein: CASSPMGQGRGEQYF; clone size: -; J gene: TRBJ2-7; D gene: TRBD1; V gene: TRBV18
CDR3 DNA: TGTGCCAGCAGCTCAGGGGGCGGGGGTTACACAGATACGCAGTATTTT; CDR3 protein: CASSSGGGGYTDTQYF; clone size: -; J gene: TRBJ2-3; D gene: -; V gene: TRBV9
CDR3 DNA: TGTGCCAGCAGACCAACAGGGCCCGGGGCTTTCTTT; CDR3 protein: CASRPTGPGAFF; clone size: -; J gene: TRBJ1-1; D gene: -; V gene: TRBV6-6
CDR3 DNA: TGTGCCTGGATGACTGGAACAGGCACCTACGAGCAGTACTTC; CDR3 protein: CAWMTGTGTYEQYF; clone size: -; J gene: TRBJ2-7; D gene: -; V gene: TRBV30
CDR3 DNA: TGTGCCACCTTAAGGGCGGGGGCCCTTCACAATGAGCAGTTCTTC; CDR3 protein: CATLRAGALHNEQFF; clone size: -; J gene: TRBJ2-1; D gene: -; V gene: TRBV7-9
CDR3 DNA: TGTGCCAGCAGGGCTTATGGGACAGGGTCCTACGAGCAGTACTTC; CDR3 protein: CASRAYGTGSYEQYF; clone size: -; J gene: TRBJ2-7; D gene: TRBD1; V gene: TRBV28
CDR3 DNA: TGTGCCAGCAGCTCAAAGAGGGTAAACACCGGGGAGCTGTTTTTT; CDR3 protein: CASSSKRVNTGELFF; clone size: few; J gene: TRBJ2-2; D gene: -; V gene: TRBV7-2
CDR3 DNA: TGCGCCAGCGCGCACAATGAGCAGTTCTTC; CDR3 protein: CASAHNEQFF; clone size: -; J gene: TRBJ2-1; D gene: -; V gene: TRBV10-2
CDR3 DNA: TGTGCCAGCAGCTTCTTGTCCGGGGAGCTGTTTTTT; CDR3 protein: CASSFLSGELFF; clone size: -; J gene: TRBJ2-2; D gene: -; V gene: TRBV7-2
CDR3 DNA: TGTGCCTGGAGTGCTGCAGGGGGCACTGAAGCTTTCTTT; CDR3 protein: CAWSAAGGTEAFF; clone size: few; J gene: TRBJ1-1; D gene: TRBD1; V gene: TRBV30
CDR3 DNA: TGTGCCAGTAGCCCAGACGGGATGGGACAGGGTAACTACGAGCAGTACTTC; CDR3 protein: CASSPDGMGQGNYEQYF; clone size: -; J gene: TRBJ2-7; D gene: TRBD1; V gene: TRBV19
CDR3 DNA: TGTGCCAGCTCCCCCGGACAGGTCGTAACAGATACGCAGTATTTT; CDR3 protein: CASSPGQVVTDTQYF; clone size: -; J gene: TRBJ2-3; D gene: TRBD1; V gene: TRBV18
CDR3 DNA: TGTGCCAGCAGTGAAGCGGGCGTCCTAGCGGGGGGCTACGAGCAGTACTTC; CDR3 protein: CASSEAGVLAGGYEQYF; clone size: -; J gene: TRBJ2-7; D gene: TRBD2; V gene: TRBV2
CDR3 DNA: TGTGCCAGCAGTCTCGGGGGTGAGCAGTACTTC; CDR3 protein: CASSLGGEQYF; clone size: few; J gene: TRBJ2-5; D gene: -; V gene: TRBV27
CDR3 DNA: TGTGCCAGCAAAGGGACATCAAACTACGAGCAGTACTTC; CDR3 protein: CASKGTSNYEQYF; clone size: -; J gene: TRBJ2-7; D gene: -; V gene: TRBV6-5